The T cell receptor (beta chain) under discussion was sequenced for a study of T cell responses to AZD1222 COVID-19 vaccine. Looked up from germline, CDR1 is SGHRS and CDR2 is YFSETQ. Losses at the gene ends were 3 bases for V and 4 bases for J; bases not matched to a gene: 7. This CDR3 has 14 residues. Profiled with immunoSEQ multiplex PCR; TCRdb holds only in-frame clones, not every one. Among some 150,000 clones listed, 80% to 95% were seen once. Samples with a second dose at about 4 or about 12 weeks were pooled together. General study results and limits: Sampling that yielded the repertoires occurred only after the peak T cell response. When two AZD1222 doses had been given, Spike-specific TCR breadth and depth rose. Recipients of AZD1222 seropositive at baseline numbered only five or six.

Turning to this clone: The antigen is undetermined.

Specimen: peripheral blood, collected 28 days after the second AZD1222 dose. The TCR was taken from an adult who received the AZD1222 COVID-19 vaccine. The V and J genes are TRBV5-1 and TRBJ2-7, with TRBD2 matching over 7 bases. CDR3 loop: CASSYSGTTYEQYF. The DNA for the CDR3 is TGCGCCAGCAGCTACTCCGGGACTACGTACGAGCAGTACTTC.